Listed here are 6 T cell receptor beta chains from one sample, sequenced in a study of T cells in Graves' hyperthyroidism and ophthalmopathy. TCR beta CDR3 sequences were amplified from RNA transcripts. Primed by the HTBI set, a first-round RT-PCR was run on the TCR CDR3. Each CDR3 protein gets one entry after TCRdb re-called the multiplex PCR reads with MiXCR. This table has over 450,000 distinct CDR3 sequences, about an eighth appearing once. Source material: blood. All receptors come from a woman between 18 and 29 years old with Graves' hyperthyroidism.

This clonotype has ten or more counts. V and J are TRBV27 and TRBJ1-2; no definite D call. V lost 5 bases, J lost 2 bases, and 12 bases lay in between. CDR3 size: 14 residues. Germline loops: CDR1 MNHEY, CDR2 SMNVEV (reference sequence). CDR3 residues: CASSRHLLNYGYTF. The CDR3 DNA follows: TGTGCCAGCAGTCGACACCTTCTAAACTATGGCTACACCTTC.

This clonotype appeared many times. The CDR3 coding sequence is TGCGCCAGCAGCCAAACAGGCGACTCCTACAATGAGCAGTTCTTC. As protein: CASSQTGDSYNEQFF. The rearrangement uses TRBV5-1 and TRBJ2-1; TRBD1 is a possible D gene (5 bases). Trimming took 4 bases from V and 0 from J, leaving 11 bases between them. The germline V gene has CDR1 SGHRS and CDR2 YFSETQ. The CDR3 loop spans 15 amino acids. Combining the CDR3 with reference TRBV5-1 and TRBJ2-1 gives the whole variable domain KAGVTQTPRYLIKTRGQQVTLSCSPISGHRSVSWYQQTPGQGLQFLFEYFSETQRNKGNFPGRFSGRQFSNSRSEMNVSTLELGDSALYLCASSQTGDSYNEQFFGPGTRLTVL.

This clonotype was observed a few times. The CDR3 is CASSIEGTMNTEAFF. The DNA of the CDR3 is TGTGCCAGTAGTATCGAGGGGACTATGAACACTGAAGCTTTCTTT. This rearrangement joins TRBV19 to TRBJ1-1; tentative D call: TRBD1 (5 bases). The CDR3 is 15 residues long. Germline values: CDR1 LNHDA, CDR2 SQIVND (reference sequence). Trimming left V 3 bases short and J 0 bases short, with 11 bases between.

This chain links TRBV9 with TRBJ2-1, with D hard to call. TRBJ2-7 explains the end of the DNA better; the J call may be wrong. Germline V gene lookup returns CDR1 SGDLS and CDR2 YYNGEE. The CDR3 has 14 residues. The CDR3 sequence: CASTPPGAYNEQYF. In DNA, the CDR3 is TGTGCCAGCACCCCCCCAGGAGCCTACAATGAGCAGTACTTC.

This clonotype was recorded many times. The chain uses TRBV3-1 and TRBJ2-3; TRBD2 matches 7 bases. The CDR3 is 15 amino acids. V shed 4 bases and J 3 bases; nucleotides not matched to a gene: 7. Germline CDR1 and CDR2: LGHDT and YNNKEL (reference sequence). As DNA, the CDR3 is TGTGCCAGCAGCCCGACGAGGGGAGGGACAGATACGCAGTATTTT. Amino acid sequence: CASSPTRGGTDTQYF.

This clonotype was seen a few times. The chain couples TRBV5-5 to TRBJ1-2; D might be TRBD1 (6 bases). This CDR3 is 16 amino acids long. The germline V and J ends were trimmed by 3 bases and 2 bases, with 17 bases remaining between them. CDR1 is SGHKS and CDR2 is YYEKEE in the germline V gene (reference sequence). The chain's CDR3 is CASSSGTGHLNYGYTF. For the CDR3, the DNA is TGTGCCAGCAGCTCCGGTACAGGGCACCTCAACTATGGCTACACCTTC.